This T cell receptor beta chain emerged from a study of T cell repertoires in cytomegalovirus infection. As for the study in general: Evidence of both CMV infection and a matching HLA type came from public TCR beta signatures.

TCRdb re-called the reads through MiXCR, storing one row per CDR3 protein. The sample has some 500,000 distinct CDR3 sequences; more than 30% are singletons. V was pared by 2 bases and J by 5 bases, with 9 bases between. This CDR3 region has 13 residues. Per germline, CDR1 SGHTA and CDR2 FQGNSA. In its sample, this clonotype was seen many times. Its antigen is still unknown. This sequence was found in a human donor in good health (CMV status not recorded). Some clones in this sample may be carry-over from other donors' samples. Sample: cultured PBMCs, taken from culture after CMV antigen stimulation. V gene TRBV7-2 combines with J gene TRBJ1-1; D gene uncertain. CDR3 amino acids: CASSLTFKTEAFF. The CDR3 nucleotides are TGTGCCAGCAGCTTAACCTTCAAGACTGAAGCTTTCTTT.